These 2 T cell receptor beta chains originate from one sample sequenced in a study of T cells in Graves' hyperthyroidism and ophthalmopathy. From RNA transcripts, TCR beta CDR3 regions were amplified. RT-PCR in the first round (using the HTBI primer set) targeted the TCR CDR3. TCRdb passed the multiplex PCR reads through MiXCR, listing each CDR3 protein once. The sample lists 45,000 or so distinct CDR3 sequences; more than 40% were seen once. Material for sequencing was peripheral blood or thyroid tissue (not recorded which). Receptors originate from a woman between 50 and 59 years old with Graves' hyperthyroidism.

This clonotype was detected ten times or more. The chain joins TRBV4-1 to TRBJ1-2; TRBD1 agrees at 9 bases. The CDR3 totals 17 residues. V shed 4 bases, J shed 6 bases, and the junction held 15 bases outside the gene matches. From germline, CDR1 is MGHRA and CDR2 YSYEKL. The CDR3 reads CASSLNPNPRDRDGYTF. CDR3 bases: TGCGCCAGCAGCCTAAATCCAAATCCCCGGGACAGGGATGGCTACACCTTC.

This clonotype showed up just once. The chain joins TRBV15 to TRBJ1-5; D not certain. CDR3 length: 16 amino acids. Germline loops: CDR1 LNHNV, CDR2 YYDKDF (reference sequence). Trimming shortened V by 3 bases and J by 2 bases, and 14 bases separated the two germline ends. CDR3 sequence: CATSSLMAVRNQPQHF. The CDR3 DNA is TGTGCCACCAGCAGCTTAATGGCGGTACGCAATCAGCCCCAGCATTTT.